This T cell receptor beta chain derives from a study of Graves' ophthalmopathy and Graves' hyperthyroidism. Amplification of the TCR beta CDR3 regions used RNA transcripts (as template). Amplification began with first-round RT-PCR using HTBI primers, then second-round multiplex PCR was performed. In TCRdb, the multiplex PCR reads were re-called with MiXCR into one record per CDR3 protein. The profile shows 45,000 to 60,000 distinct CDR3 sequences, approximately 52% of them singletons. The CDR3 is made up of 15 amino acids. Germline V gene data show CDR1 as KGHSH and CDR2 as LQKENI. V was pared by 0 bases and J by 3 bases, with 8 bases between.

This receptor was obtained from an adult woman with Graves' ophthalmopathy. The rearrangement links TRBV18 to TRBJ1-4, with no clear D. Sequences were obtained from peripheral blood. The CDR3 nucleotides read TGTGCCAGCTCACCACCGGAGTTGCCTAATGAAAAACTGTTTTTT. Translated: CASSPPELPNEKLFF.